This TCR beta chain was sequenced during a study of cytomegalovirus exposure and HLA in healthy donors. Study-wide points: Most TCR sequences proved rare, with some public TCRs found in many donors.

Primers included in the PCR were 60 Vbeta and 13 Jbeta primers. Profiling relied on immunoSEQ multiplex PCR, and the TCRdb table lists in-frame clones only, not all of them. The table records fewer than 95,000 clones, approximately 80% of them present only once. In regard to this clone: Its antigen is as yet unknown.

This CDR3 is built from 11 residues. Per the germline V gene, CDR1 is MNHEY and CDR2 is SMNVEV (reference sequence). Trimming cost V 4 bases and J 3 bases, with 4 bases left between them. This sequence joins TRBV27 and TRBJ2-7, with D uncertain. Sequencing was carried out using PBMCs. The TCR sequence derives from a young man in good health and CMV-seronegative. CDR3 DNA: TGTGCCAGCAGTTCTTTCTACGAGCAGTACTTC. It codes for CASSSFYEQYF.